This is a list of T cell receptor beta chains from one sample in a study of cytomegalovirus exposure and HLA in healthy donors. Sequencing used immunoSEQ multiplex PCR; TCRdb keeps in-frame clones, though not all of them. The repertoire has some 120,000 clones, roughly four fifths of them found once; the top ten carry less than 2%. Sequencing was carried out using PBMCs. The receptor set was obtained from a man in his fifties in good health and CMV-seronegative. Both conserved end residues are part of each CDR3. The D gene is left open where the match is weak.

cdr3_aa | v_call | d_call
CASSLQVRGEEQYF | TRBV11-2 | NA
CASSPTTRYEAFF | TRBV19 | NA
CASSQDLSDQPQHF | TRBV4-3 | NA
CASSFTGQGYGYTF | TRBV27 | NA
CSVGEQGLSGYTF | TRBV29-1 | TRBD1
CASSPRGGSGNTIYF | TRBV5-1 | NA
CASSLGLAGADTQYF | TRBV5-1 | TRBD2
CASSPLTSGKNTEAFF | TRBV5-1 | NA
CASSVTGTGGGGYTF | TRBV7-3 | TRBD1
CASSLGQGITGELFF | TRBV11-3 | TRBD1
CSASGWVGYTF | TRBV20-1 | NA
CASSEDQDYGYTF | TRBV6-1 | NA
CASSLDVGDTIYF | TRBV5-1 | NA
CSYRDSYEQYF | TRBV20-1 | NA
CSSSLGGVEYEQYF | TRBV7-9 | NA
CASSPPGTANYGYTF | TRBV7-9 | TRBD1
CASSWGGSGNTIYF | TRBV5-6 | NA
CASSSGTEAYNEQFF | TRBV6-5 | NA
CASSPGQGATIYF | TRBV11-2 | TRBD1
CASSLGTGSGEKLFF | TRBV7-7 | TRBD1
CASSIRGQSPLHF | TRBV6-1 | TRBD1
CASTDLREAFF | TRBV28 | NA
CASSSGAAYGYTF | TRBV7-9 | NA
CASSYSRVYTEAFF | TRBV6-6 | NA
CASSPGGGYTF | TRBV28 | TRBD1
CASSQAAAPSGNTIYF | TRBV4-3 | NA
CASSSQGAYEQYF | TRBV5-4 | NA
CASSSDRGPVGTEAFF | TRBV5-1 | TRBD1
CASSSRTGEGSEKLFF | TRBV5-1 | TRBD1
CASSYPGTYEQYF | TRBV6-5 | NA
CASSFGGSGELFF | TRBV7-9 | NA
CASSLDVGGLTDTQYF | TRBV11-3 | NA
CASSFGGPGGNTIYF | TRBV5-1 | NA